One sample yielded the 11 T cell receptor beta chains listed below, sequenced in a study of T cell responses to AZD1222 COVID-19 vaccine. Libraries were prepared by immunoSEQ multiplex PCR; TCRdb keeps only in-frame clonotypes and omits some of them. Here the sample spans some 95,000 clones, about 86% being singletons. Source: peripheral blood, taken on day 0 of AZD1222 vaccination. The receptors here all came from an adult in good health.

The J gene is TRBJ2-2, the V gene TRBV11-3, with 7 bases lining up with TRBD2. CDR3 length: 15 amino acids. V lost 11 bases and J lost 5; bases outside the gene matches: 14. Germline V gene sequence: CDR1 SGHNT, CDR2 YENEEA. The CDR3 loop is CASGGGVAETGELFF. The CDR3, as DNA: TGTGCCTCCGGGGGAGGGGTAGCAGAGACCGGGGAGCTGTTTTTT.

This chain joins TRBV19 and TRBJ1-1; TRBD1 matches at 9 bases. After removal of 5 bases from V and 6 bases from J, the junction contained 13 bases not matched to a gene. This CDR3 is built from 16 residues. Germline loops: CDR1 LNHDA, CDR2 SQIVND (reference sequence). The CDR3 sequence: CASSGGMTGGYAEAFF. CDR3 DNA sequence: TGTGCCAGTAGTGGGGGCATGACAGGGGGTTACGCTGAAGCTTTCTTT. The full variable domain, its missing parts supplied by reference TRBV19 and TRBJ1-1, is DGGITQSPKYLFRKEGQNVTLSCEQNLNHDAMYWYRQDPGQGLRLIYYSQIVNDFQKGDIAEGYSVSREKKESFPLTVTSAQKNPTAFYLCASSGGMTGGYAEAFFGQGTRLTVV.

The chain is built from TRBV4-2 and TRBJ1-1; 7 positions agree with TRBD1. Germline V CDR1 and CDR2: LGHNA, YNFKEQ. Losses at the gene ends were 4 bases for V and 2 bases for J; bases not matched to a gene: 4. The CDR3 contains 14 residues. The CDR3 here is CASSPRTGNTEAFF. In DNA, the CDR3 is TGTGCCAGCAGCCCCCGGACAGGAAACACTGAAGCTTTCTTT.

The rearrangement links TRBV24-1 to TRBJ2-2, with unresolved D. In germline, CDR1 is KGHDR, CDR2 SFDVKD. V lost 0 bases to trimming and J lost 2 bases, with 9 bases between them. CDR3 length: 16 amino acids. The CDR3: CATSDLGDINTGELFF. In DNA, the CDR3 is TGTGCCACCAGTGATTTGGGGGATATTAACACCGGGGAGCTGTTTTTT.

This chain links TRBV19 with TRBJ2-7; D is perhaps TRBD1 (6 bases). The CDR3 is made up of 13 amino acids. The germline V gene has CDR1 LNHDA and CDR2 SQIVND (reference sequence). With 2 bases removed from V and 6 bases from J, the gap between germline ends came to 11 bases. The CDR3 bases are TGTGCCAGTAGTATAAACAGGGATGGCGAGCAGTACTTC. Amino acid sequence: CASSINRDGEQYF.

J is TRBJ1-1 and V is TRBV11-3; D not certain. The CDR3 covers 12 residues. Deletions cut 8 bases from V and 5 bases from J, with 12 bases between. CDR1 is SGHNT, CDR2 YENEEA, per germline. The CDR3 sequence is CASRFGGTEAFF. CDR3 nucleotide sequence: TGTGCCAGCCGATTCGGTGGGACTGAAGCTTTCTTT.

The chain recombines TRBV10-3 with TRBJ2-5, with a possible D match to TRBD1 (6 bases). V was cut by 8 bases and J by 4 bases, with 17 bases left in between. This CDR3 is 14 amino acids long. Looked up from germline, CDR1 is ENHRY and CDR2 is SYGVKD. CDR3 protein: CAIRSTQGGETQYF. As DNA, the CDR3 is TGTGCCATCCGTTCAACACAGGGTGGAGAGACCCAGTACTTC.

This chain connects TRBV7-9 to TRBJ1-1; D not certain. The CDR3 spans 12 residues. Per germline, CDR1 SEHNR and CDR2 FQNEAQ (reference sequence). V was pared by 5 bases and J by 6 bases, with 10 bases between. The CDR3 nucleotides read TGTGCCAGCAGCGCATTAGTGGCTGAAGCTTTCTTT. Protein sequence: CASSALVAEAFF.

J is TRBJ2-7 and V is TRBV7-9; 11 nucleotides match TRBD1. V lost 3 bases, J lost 3 bases, and 7 bases stayed unmatched. Germline assignment: CDR1 SEHNR and CDR2 FQNEAQ (reference sequence). This CDR3 is built from 16 residues. The CDR3 sequence: CASSFRRDRGDYEQYF. CDR3 DNA: TGTGCCAGCAGCTTCCGCCGGGACAGGGGGGACTACGAGCAGTACTTC.

This chain uses TRBV5-1 with TRBJ1-2; TRBD1 might be the D (5 bases). V shed 3 bases and J shed 1 base, with 13 bases lying between them. CDR1 SGHRS and CDR2 YFSETQ come from the germline V gene. This CDR3 is 15 amino acids long. The CDR3 nucleotides read TGCGCCAGCAGCTCCGGGACGGCGAATAACTATGGCTACACCTTC. It codes for CASSSGTANNYGYTF. The full variable domain, completed using reference TRBV5-1 and TRBJ1-2, is KAGVTQTPRYLIKTRGQQVTLSCSPISGHRSVSWYQQTPGQGLQFLFEYFSETQRNKGNFPGRFSGRQFSNSRSEMNVSTLELGDSALYLCASSSGTANNYGYTFGSGTRLTVV.

This chain links TRBV6-5 with TRBJ1-6; 7 bases align to TRBD1. After removal of 6 bases from V and 6 bases from J, the junction contained 8 bases not matched to a gene. Germline CDR1 MNHEY, CDR2 SVGAGI. CDR3 size: 15 residues. The CDR3 sequence: CASRPPGTVNSPLHF. The CDR3 DNA reads as TGTGCCAGCAGACCCCCCGGGACAGTTAATTCACCCCTCCACTTT.